These 27 T cell receptor beta chains were sequenced from one sample in a study of T cell responses to AZD1222 COVID-19 vaccine. Clones were read by immunoSEQ multiplex PCR, and TCRdb kept only the in-frame ones, dropping some. The sample lists approximately 76,000 clones; around four fifths were seen once. The sample in question was peripheral blood, obtained on day 0 of AZD1222 vaccination. These receptors were obtained from an adult in good health.

The rearrangement joins TRBV19 to TRBJ1-4; TRBD1 might be the D (5 bases). V shed 5 bases and J shed 5 bases, with 15 bases lying between them. Germline V lookup: CDR1 LNHDA, CDR2 SQIVND (reference sequence). The CDR3 loop spans 15 amino acids. The DNA of the CDR3 is TGTGCCAGTAGTCGGGATGGGGCGAAAAATGAAAAACTGTTTTTT. Translated, it gives CASSRDGAKNEKLFF.

Written as DNA, the CDR3 is TGTGCCAGCAGCCCGACCGCCGTAGTGCAGTTCTTC. Its protein product is CASSPTAVVQFF. The chain has TRBV7-8 and TRBJ2-1; D not resolved. Germline CDR1 reads SGHVS; CDR2 reads FQNEAQ. Trimming took 5 bases from V and 12 from J, leaving 14 bases between them. CDR3 length equals 12 residues.

The V gene is TRBV10-2, the J gene TRBJ1-1, with D possibly matching TRBD1 (5 bases). The V end was cut by 5 bases, the J end by 0 bases, with 10 bases between. Germline CDR1 reads WSHSY; CDR2 reads SAAADI. The CDR3 totals 14 residues. CDR3 sequence (DNA): TGCGCCAGCAGTTCCTTGGGGGTGAACACTGAAGCTTTCTTT. It encodes CASSSLGVNTEAFF.

The J gene is TRBJ1-2, the V gene TRBV27, with TRBD1 as a possible D gene (6 bases). CDR1 MNHEY and CDR2 SMNVEV come from the germline V gene (reference sequence). Deletions cut 6 bases from V and 8 bases from J, with 7 bases between. This CDR3 is built from 10 residues. As DNA, the CDR3 is TGTGCCAGCAGAAGGGGGGGCTACACCTTC. This sequence encodes CASRRGGYTF.

The V and J genes are TRBV5-1 and TRBJ2-3; TRBD1 matches 10 bases. This CDR3 comprises 15 residues. Trimming took 5 bases from V and 3 from J; bases not matched to a gene: 6. Germline values: CDR1 SGHRS, CDR2 YFSETQ. The chain's CDR3 is CASSTGQGGTDTQYF. In DNA form, the CDR3 reads TGCGCCAGCAGTACCGGACAGGGGGGGACAGATACGCAGTATTTT.

V is TRBV12-3 or TRBV12-4 and J is TRBJ1-2; weak D call: TRBD1 (5 bases). The CDR3 runs 11 residues. V lost 8 bases and J lost 3, with 7 bases in between. The CDR3 is CASGTYYGYTF. CDR3 sequence (DNA): TGTGCCAGCGGGACTTACTATGGCTACACCTTC.

The chain links TRBV12-2 to TRBJ2-2; the DNA was not used to check the table's D call, TRBD2. TRBV12-2 is annotated as a pseudogene. The CDR3 extends over 18 amino acids. The CDR3 sequence is CASRSPGLAGLNTGELFF. The CDR3 region has the DNA TGTGCAAGTCGCTCCCCCGGACTAGCGGGCTTGAACACCGGGGAGCTGTTTTTT.

V gene TRBV6-5 combines with J gene TRBJ2-7; TRBD1 matches at 9 bases. The CDR3 consists of 15 residues. The junction had 4 bases not matched to a gene; V was cut back by 2 bases and J by 2 bases. In germline, CDR1 is MNHEY, CDR2 SVGAGI. CDR3 loop: CASSYNRDRAYEQYF. The CDR3 coding sequence is TGTGCCAGCAGTTACAATCGGGACAGGGCCTACGAGCAGTACTTC.

This clone is a singleton in its sample. This chain uses TRBV19 with TRBJ2-3; 7 nucleotides agree with TRBD1. Germline CDR1 LNHDA, CDR2 SQIVND (reference sequence). The ends lost 1 base at V and 5 bases at J; junction bases unmatched: 6. The CDR3 is 15 residues long. Written as DNA, the CDR3 is TGTGCCAGTAGTATAGTCCGACAGGGAAAAGATACGCAGTATTTT. Its protein is CASSIVRQGKDTQYF. The full variable domain, rest sourced from reference TRBV19 and TRBJ2-3, is DGGITQSPKYLFRKEGQNVTLSCEQNLNHDAMYWYRQDPGQGLRLIYYSQIVNDFQKGDIAEGYSVSREKKESFPLTVTSAQKNPTAFYLCASSIVRQGKDTQYFGPGTRLTVL.

This clone was found a few times. The genes are TRBV6-5 and TRBJ1-5; the match to TRBD1 covers 9 bases. Unmatched junction bases numbered 4, after V lost 6 bases and J lost 4 bases. This CDR3 contains 14 residues. Per germline, CDR1 MNHEY and CDR2 SVGAGI. The CDR3 DNA reads TGTGCCAGCAGAGACAGGGGGGAAAATCAGCCCCAGCATTTT. It codes for CASRDRGENQPQHF.

V usage is TRBV4-3 and J usage is TRBJ2-3; D remains unclear. V was clipped by 0 bases and J by 3 bases, with 7 bases between them. There are 14 residues in the CDR3. Germline lookup yields CDR1 LGHNA and CDR2 YSLEER. The CDR3, as DNA: TGCGCCAGCAGCCAAGATTTTGGGACAGATACGCAGTATTTT. This gives the protein CASSQDFGTDTQYF.

The CDR3 nucleotides are TGTGCCAGCAGTTACGGGACTAGCGGAACCTACGAGCAGTACTTC. Amino acid sequence: CASSYGTSGTYEQYF. The chain carries TRBV6-5 and TRBJ2-7; 11 positions match TRBD2. The CDR3 contains 15 residues. Germline CDR1 is MNHEY and CDR2 is SVGAGI. Germline trimming cut 2 bases from V and 2 bases from J; bases unmatched to any gene: 2.

V and J are TRBV7-9 and TRBJ2-3, with no clear D. CDR1 is SEHNR and CDR2 is FQNEAQ in the germline V gene (reference sequence). There are 11 residues in the CDR3. Deletions cut 3 bases from V and 2 bases from J, with 0 bases between. The CDR3 DNA follows: TGTGCCAGCAGCTTCACAGATACGCAGTATTTT. It codes for CASSFTDTQYF.

V is TRBV10-3 and J is TRBJ1-2, with D possibly TRBD1 on 5 matching bases. From germline, CDR1 is ENHRY and CDR2 SYGVKD. V was cut by 6 bases and J by 8 bases, with 22 bases left in between. The CDR3 has 15 residues. The CDR3 region has the DNA TGTGCCATCAGCTCCGGGGACGGCGCCTTCTCGGGCTACACCTTC. This sequence encodes CAISSGDGAFSGYTF.

This clone is medium-sized. The gene calls are TRBV9 and TRBJ1-5; D perhaps matches TRBD1 (5 bases). Between the trimmed V and J ends, which lost 9 bases and 4 bases, there was a span of 17 bases. This CDR3 is 14 amino acids long. Germline V lookup: CDR1 SGDLS, CDR2 YYNGEE. The CDR3: CATRGERENQPQHF. Written as DNA, the CDR3 is TGTGCCACCCGGGGGGAAAGGGAAAATCAGCCCCAGCATTTT.

With regard to this clone: Additional DNA sequences in this sample encode the identical CDR3. The gene calls are TRBV7-2 and TRBJ1-5, with D perhaps matching TRBD1 (5 bases). V lost 2 bases, J lost 1 base, and 9 bases lay in between. CDR3 size: 15 residues. Germline-derived CDR1 and CDR2 are SGHTA and FQGNSA. The CDR3 region is CASSLNQGSNQPQHF. Here the CDR3 DNA reads TGTGCCAGCAGCTTAAACCAGGGCAGCAATCAGCCCCAGCATTTT.

DNA of the CDR3: TGTGCCTGGCGTCGAGGACAGATGAGCTCCTATAATTCACCCCTCCACTTT. Translating it yields CAWRRGQMSSYNSPLHF. The V gene is TRBV30, the J gene TRBJ1-6; maybe TRBD1 (6 bases). CDR3 size: 17 residues. Between the trimmed V and J ends, which lost 5 bases and 0 bases, there was a span of 17 bases. CDR1 and CDR2 (germline): GTSNPN, SVGIG (reference sequence).

This clone was seen only once. The V call is TRBV9, the J call TRBJ1-1; TRBD1 aligns across 7 bases. Germline V gives CDR1 SGDLS, CDR2 YYNGEE. The junction had 6 bases not matched to a gene; V was cut back by 2 bases and J by 8 bases. CDR3 length: 13 residues. DNA of the CDR3: TGTGCCAGCAGCGTTCTGACAGGGACCGAAGCTTTCTTT. Translation gives CASSVLTGTEAFF.

This rearrangement joins TRBV12-5 to TRBJ1-6, with D perhaps matching TRBD1 (5 bases). Germline CDR1 and CDR2: LGHNT and FRNRAP. This CDR3 is built from 12 residues. Trimming removed 7 bases at V and 8 bases at J, with 9 bases between. DNA of the CDR3: TGTGCTAGTGCCCCGGGGGATTCACCCCTCCACTTT. Its translation is CASAPGDSPLHF.

The chain employs TRBV4-3 and TRBJ1-6, with D uncertain. The ends were cut back, 1 base at V and 7 bases at J, with 11 bases in the middle. Germline CDR1 reads LGHNA; CDR2 reads YSLEER. This CDR3 region has 15 residues. CDR3 DNA: TGCGCCAGCAGCCAAGCTGTACAGACCAATTCACCCCTCCACTTT. Amino acids: CASSQAVQTNSPLHF.

This clone was found a few times. The V call is TRBV5-4, the J call TRBJ2-7, with D perhaps TRBD1 or TRBD2 (5 bases each). Trimming left V 4 bases short and J 5 bases short, with 10 bases between. This CDR3 is 12 amino acids long. The germline CDR1 and CDR2 sequences are SGHNT and YYREEE (reference sequence). This CDR3 is CASSRDGDEQYF. CDR3 DNA: TGTGCCAGCAGCCGGGACGGGGACGAGCAGTACTTC.

The chain recombines TRBV7-9 with TRBJ2-2, with D unclear. V gave up 8 bases and J gave up 6 bases, with 16 bases separating them. Germline CDR1 SEHNR, CDR2 FQNEAQ (reference sequence). CDR3 length equals 14 residues. The CDR3 is CASPRASRAGELFF. CDR3 nucleotide sequence: TGTGCCAGCCCCCGGGCCAGCCGGGCCGGGGAGCTGTTTTTT.

This clone was counted between two and nine times. This rearrangement joins TRBV19 to TRBJ1-4, with 10 positions matching TRBD1. The CDR3 spans 17 residues. V shed 5 bases and J 0 bases; nucleotides not matched to a gene: 6. Germline assignment: CDR1 LNHDA and CDR2 SQIVND (reference sequence). The CDR3, as DNA: TGTGCCAGTAGTGCCCGGGACAGGGGAGCAACTAATGAAAAACTGTTTTTT. Its protein product is CASSARDRGATNEKLFF.

The sample holds a few counts of this clone. CDR3 bases: TGTGCCTGGAGGGGGGACAGGGCGGAAGACACAGATACGCAGTATTTT. This sequence encodes CAWRGDRAEDTDTQYF. The chain joins TRBV30 to TRBJ2-3; TRBD1 matches at 9 bases. The CDR3 loop spans 16 amino acids. Germline assignment: CDR1 GTSNPN and CDR2 SVGIG (reference sequence). Trimming took 3 bases from V and 2 from J; bases not matched to a gene: 9.

The chain recombines TRBV24-1 with TRBJ2-3, with 10 bases lining up with TRBD1. The germline V gene encodes CDR1 KGHDR and CDR2 SFDVKD. Trimming took 2 bases from V and 1 from J; bases not matched to a gene: 2. The CDR3 length is 16 residues. CDR3 coding DNA: TGTGCCACCAGTGATTCCGGGACAGGGGGCACAGATACGCAGTATTTT. Its protein product is CATSDSGTGGTDTQYF.

The genes are TRBV6-2 or TRBV6-3 and TRBJ2-7; a weak D match, TRBD1 (6 bases). The CDR3 runs 16 residues. V lost 0 bases to trimming and J lost 5 bases, with 17 bases between them. CDR1 MNHEY and CDR2 SVGEGT come from the germline V gene. DNA for the CDR3: TGTGCCAGCAGTTACTCTCCAGGGGCCCGACGGGACGAGCAGTACTTC. Its protein product is CASSYSPGARRDEQYF.

This chain links TRBV7-2 with TRBJ2-3; 13 nucleotides match TRBD2. The CDR3 runs 19 residues. Germline CDR1 reads SGHTA; CDR2 reads FQGNSA. V lost 2 bases and J lost 3; bases outside the gene matches: 11. The CDR3 bases are TGTGCCAGCAGCTTATCCTTACCACTAGCGGGGGGGCCAACAGATACGCAGTATTTT. This gives the protein CASSLSLPLAGGPTDTQYF.